This TCR beta chain was identified during a study of cytomegalovirus exposure and HLA in healthy donors. Overall study: According to later analysis, the same platform produced the 120 validation and 666 first-cohort repertoires. Study-wide results and limits: The study flagged about 160 TCR beta chains as cytomegalovirus-associated.

V shed 7 bases and J shed 6 bases, with 13 bases lying between them. CDR1 and CDR2 from the germline V gene are DFQATT and SNEGSKA (reference sequence). The CDR3 runs to 11 residues. While the first cohort had several hundred subjects, the donors belonged to the separate validation cohort of about 120 subjects. On this clone itself: Its antigen is unknown.

Profiling relied on immunoSEQ multiplex PCR, and the TCRdb table lists in-frame clones only, not all of them. The sample includes fewer than 300,000 clones, roughly 90% of them seen just once. The chain links TRBV20-1 to TRBJ2-7; D may be TRBD2 (5 bases). The sample taken for sequencing was PBMCs. This TCR came from a woman younger than 30 in good health and CMV-seronegative. This chain's CDR3 is CSGKLVGEQYF. In nucleotides, the CDR3 is TGCAGTGGTAAACTAGTGGGCGAGCAGTACTTC.